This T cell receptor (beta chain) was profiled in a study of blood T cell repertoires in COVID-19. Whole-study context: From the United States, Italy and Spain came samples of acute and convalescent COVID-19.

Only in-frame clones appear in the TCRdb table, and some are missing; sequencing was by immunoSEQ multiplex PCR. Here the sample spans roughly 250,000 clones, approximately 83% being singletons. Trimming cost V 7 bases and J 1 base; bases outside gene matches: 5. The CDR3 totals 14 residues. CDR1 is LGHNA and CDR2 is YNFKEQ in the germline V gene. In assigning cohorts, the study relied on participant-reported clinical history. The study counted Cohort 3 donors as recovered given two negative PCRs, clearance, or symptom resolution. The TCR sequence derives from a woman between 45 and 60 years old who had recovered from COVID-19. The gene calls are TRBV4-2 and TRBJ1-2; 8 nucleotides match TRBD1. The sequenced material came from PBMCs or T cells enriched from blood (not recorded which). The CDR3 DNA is TGTGCCAGCACCCACGGACAGGGTAACTATGGCTACACCTTC. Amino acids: CASTHGQGNYGYTF.